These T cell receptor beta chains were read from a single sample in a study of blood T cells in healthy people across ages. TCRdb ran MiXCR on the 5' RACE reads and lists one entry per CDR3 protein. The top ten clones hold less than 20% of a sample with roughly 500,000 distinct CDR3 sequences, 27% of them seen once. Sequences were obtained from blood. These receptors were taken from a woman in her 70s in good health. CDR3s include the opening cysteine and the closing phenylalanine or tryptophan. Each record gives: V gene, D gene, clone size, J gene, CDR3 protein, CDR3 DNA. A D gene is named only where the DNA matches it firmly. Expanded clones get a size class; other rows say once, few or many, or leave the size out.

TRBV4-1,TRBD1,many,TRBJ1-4,CASEQGRNEKLFF,TGCGCCAGCGAACAGGGGCGGAATGAAAAACTGTTTTTT
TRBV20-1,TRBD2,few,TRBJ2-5,CSARGSGGAQETQYF,TGCAGTGCTAGGGGTAGCGGGGGAGCGCAAGAGACCCAGTACTTC
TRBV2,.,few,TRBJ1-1,CASSEYTEAFF,TGTGCCAGCAGTGAATATACGGAAGCCTTCTTT
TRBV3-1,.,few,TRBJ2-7,CASTYRRGHEQYF,TGTGCCAGCACCTACCGGCGGGGCCACGAGCAGTACTTC
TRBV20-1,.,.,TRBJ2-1,CSALELNNEQFF,TGCAGTGCCTTGGAACTTAACAATGAGCAGTTCTTC
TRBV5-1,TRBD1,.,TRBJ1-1,CASRGRTGGWTEAFF,TGCGCCAGCAGGGGAAGGACAGGGGGATGGACTGAAGCTTTCTTT
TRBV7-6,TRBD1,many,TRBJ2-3,CASTLRTGPDTQYF,TGTGCCAGCACTCTTCGGACAGGGCCTGATACGCAGTATTTT
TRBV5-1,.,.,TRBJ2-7,CANSSQGAEQYF,TGCGCCAACAGCTCACAAGGGGCCGAGCAGTACTTC
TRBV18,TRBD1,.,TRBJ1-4,CASSVDRDRAEKLFF,TGTGCCAGCTCAGTCGACCGGGACAGAGCTGAAAAACTGTTTTTT
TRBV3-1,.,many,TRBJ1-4,CASSITRHSNEKLFF,TGTGCCAGCAGCATAACGAGACACTCGAATGAAAAACTGTTTTTT
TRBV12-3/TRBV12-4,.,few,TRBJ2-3,CASSYRGLGADTQYF,TGTGCCAGCAGTTATCGGGGGTTGGGCGCAGATACGCAGTATTTT
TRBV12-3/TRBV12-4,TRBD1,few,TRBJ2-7,CASSSRGGGVQYF,TGTGCCAGCAGTTCGCGAGGGGGCGGTGTGCAGTACTTC
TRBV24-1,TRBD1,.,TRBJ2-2,CASGQGTGELFF,TGTGCCTCCGGACAGGGTACCGGGGAGCTGTTTTTT
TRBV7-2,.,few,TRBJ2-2,CASSLVSTNTGELFF,TGTGCCAGCAGCTTAGTATCCACGAACACCGGGGAGCTGTTTTTT
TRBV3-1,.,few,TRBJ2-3,CASTLRGGAGDTQYF,TGTGCCAGCACCCTTAGGGGGGGGGCCGGAGATACGCAGTATTTT
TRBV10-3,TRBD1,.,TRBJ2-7,CAISSRTGGNEQYF,TGTGCCATCAGTAGTCGAACAGGGGGCAACGAGCAGTACTTC
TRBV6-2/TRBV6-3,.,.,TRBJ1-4,CASSYTGHEKLFF,TGTGCCAGCAGTTACACTGGACATGAAAAACTGTTTTTT
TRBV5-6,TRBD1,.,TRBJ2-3,CASSLTGEDTQYF,TGTGCCAGCAGCTTAACAGGGGAGGATACGCAGTATTTT
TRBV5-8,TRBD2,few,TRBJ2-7,CASSLVLAGPYEQYF,TGTGCCAGCAGCTTGGTGTTAGCGGGGCCCTACGAGCAGTACTTC
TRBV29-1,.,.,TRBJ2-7,CSVTEVGYEQYF,TGCAGCGTCACAGAGGTCGGCTACGAGCAGTACTTC
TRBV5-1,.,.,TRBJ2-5,CASSLESHQETLYF,TGCGCCAGCAGCTTGGAGTCCCACCAAGAGACCCTGTACTTC
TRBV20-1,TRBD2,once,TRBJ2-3,CSAESSGGTDTQYF,TGCAGTGCCGAGTCTAGCGGGGGCACAGATACGCAGTATTTT
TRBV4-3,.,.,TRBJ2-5,CASSQEGRREGETQYF,TGCGCCAGCAGCCAAGAAGGTCGCAGGGAAGGGGAGACCCAGTACTTC
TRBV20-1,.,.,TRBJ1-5,CSASRDAGNQPQHF,TGCAGTGCTAGTAGAGATGCCGGCAATCAGCCCCAGCATTTT
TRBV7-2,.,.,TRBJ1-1,CATSQQVNTEAFF,TGTGCCACCAGCCAACAGGTGAACACTGAAGCTTTCTTT
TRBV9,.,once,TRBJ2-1,CASSVGGGSGQVGNEQFF,TGTGCCAGCAGCGTAGGGGGGGGATCGGGACAGGTTGGCAATGAGCAGTTCTTC
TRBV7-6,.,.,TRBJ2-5,CASSLISQTQYF,TGTGCCAGCAGCTTAATCAGCCAGACCCAGTACTTC
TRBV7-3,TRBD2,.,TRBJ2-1,CASSSPLAGGSNEQFF,TGTGCCAGCAGCTCCCCCTTGGCGGGGGGGTCCAATGAGCAGTTCTTC
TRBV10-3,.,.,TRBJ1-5,CAISEGARRPQHF,TGTGCCATCAGTGAAGGGGCTCGCCGGCCCCAGCATTTT
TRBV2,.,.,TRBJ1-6,CASSVLGVTSTLHF,TGTGCCAGCAGTGTTCTTGGAGTGACCTCTACCCTCCACTTT
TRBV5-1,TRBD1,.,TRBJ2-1,CASSLGTENNEQFF,TGCGCCAGCAGCCTAGGGACAGAAAACAATGAGCAGTTCTTC
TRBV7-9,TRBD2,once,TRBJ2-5,CASSHGLAGSYEQYF,TGTGCCAGCAGCCACGGACTAGCGGGGTCCTATGAGCAGTACTTC
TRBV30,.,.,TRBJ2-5,CAWGGNQETQYF,TGTGCCTGGGGCGGGAACCAAGAGACCCAGTACTTC
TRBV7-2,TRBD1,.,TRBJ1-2,CASSLDLQGLYGYTF,TGTGCCAGCAGCTTAGACTTACAGGGGCTCTATGGCTACACCTTC
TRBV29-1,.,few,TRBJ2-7,CSCYGSSYEQYF,TGCAGCTGCTACGGGTCCTCCTACGAGCAGTACTTC
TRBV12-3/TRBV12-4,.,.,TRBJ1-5,CASSLGDRGSQPQHF,TGTGCCAGCAGTTTGGGTGACAGAGGGAGCCAGCCCCAGCATTTT
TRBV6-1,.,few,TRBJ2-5,CASSGIRRETQYF,TGTGCCAGCAGTGGGATCAGGCGTGAGACCCAGTACTTC
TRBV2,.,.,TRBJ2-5,CASSESTAQETQYF,TGTGCCAGCAGTGAGTCGACAGCCCAAGAGACCCAGTACTTC
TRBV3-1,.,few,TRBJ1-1,CASSQAQVGAFF,TGTGCCAGCAGCCAAGCGCAAGTTGGGGCTTTCTTT
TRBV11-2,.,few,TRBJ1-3,CASSLDWRSSGNTIYF,TGTGCCAGCAGCTTAGATTGGCGTAGCTCTGGAAACACCATATATTTT
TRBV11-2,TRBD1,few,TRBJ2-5,CASSSPTGGQVGPQQETQYF,TGTGCCAGCAGCTCCCCTACCGGGGGACAGGTTGGCCCCCAACAAGAGACCCAGTACTTC
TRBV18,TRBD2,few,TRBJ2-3,CASSPTLLSGGPRDTQYF,TGTGCCAGCTCACCAACGCTCTTAAGCGGGGGACCACGAGATACGCAGTATTTT
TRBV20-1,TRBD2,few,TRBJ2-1,CSASALAGGREQFF,TGCAGTGCTAGCGCGCTAGCGGGGGGGCGCGAGCAGTTCTTC
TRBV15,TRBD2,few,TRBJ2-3,CATGGGLRDTQYF,TGTGCCACCGGGGGGGGACTCCGGGATACGCAGTATTTT
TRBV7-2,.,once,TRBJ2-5,CASSSGPAGKTQYF,TGTGCCAGCAGCTCGGGACCGGCAGGAAAGACCCAGTACTTC
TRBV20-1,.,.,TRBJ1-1,CSARQGTEAFF,TGCAGTGCTAGGCAGGGGACTGAAGCTTTCTTT
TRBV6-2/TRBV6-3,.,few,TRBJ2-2,CASSYSTLGSVLVGELFF,TGTGCCAGCAGTTACTCGACCTTGGGGTCCGTGCTAGTCGGGGAGCTGTTTTTT
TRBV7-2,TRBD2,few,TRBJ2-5,CASSVRGTSDEQFF,TGTGCCAGCAGCGTGAGAGGGACTAGCGATGAGCAGTTTTTC
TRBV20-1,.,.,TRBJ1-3,CSATANRNTIYF,TGCAGTGCTACCGCGAACAGAAACACCATATATTTT
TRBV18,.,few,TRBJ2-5,CAGSSEPLGETQYF,TGTGCCGGCTCATCGGAACCCCTAGGAGAGACCCAGTACTTC
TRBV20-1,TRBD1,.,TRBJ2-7,CSGAFRRQGAVEQYF,TGCAGTGGGGCTTTCCGCAGGCAGGGGGCTGTCGAGCAGTACTTC
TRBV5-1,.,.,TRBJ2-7,CASSFGSVGLMLGEQYF,TGCGCCAGCAGCTTCGGTTCGGTTGGGTTAATGCTGGGCGAGCAGTACTTC